Sequencing of this T cell receptor (beta chain) was carried out in a study of CD8 T cells in Susac syndrome. General study points: As the study acknowledged, the number of individuals who were part of its TCR sequencing and HLA analysis was relatively small.

About 0.45 to 1 ug RNA was reverse transcribed with random hexamers. An immunoSEQ multiplex PCR amplified TCR beta CDR3 over 54 Vbeta and 13 Jbeta. MiXCR was run by TCRdb on the immunoSEQ multiplex PCR reads, yielding one entry per CDR3 protein. Counted here are 250,000 to 300,000 distinct CDR3 sequences, about nine tenths occurring once; the ten biggest clones make up roughly 0.17%. The V end was cut by 7 bases, the J end by 6 bases, with 21 bases between. Germline V gene lookup returns CDR1 SEHNR and CDR2 FQNEAQ (reference sequence). The CDR3 runs to 15 residues. To note about this clonotype: The antigen is not known.

CD8+ and CD4+ T cells taken from blood had their TCR beta sequenced. The patients serving as multiple sclerosis controls were treatment-naive. They had stable or active relapsing-remitting disease and fulfilled revised McDonald criteria. Specimen: CD8+ T cells from PBMCs. The receptor was derived from a human donor with multiple sclerosis. This sequence joins TRBV7-9 and TRBJ1-2; unclear D gene. The DNA for the CDR3 is TGTGCCAGCACCTCTCCGATGGTGGGGATTCATGGCTACACCTTC. This gives the protein CASTSPMVGIHGYTF.